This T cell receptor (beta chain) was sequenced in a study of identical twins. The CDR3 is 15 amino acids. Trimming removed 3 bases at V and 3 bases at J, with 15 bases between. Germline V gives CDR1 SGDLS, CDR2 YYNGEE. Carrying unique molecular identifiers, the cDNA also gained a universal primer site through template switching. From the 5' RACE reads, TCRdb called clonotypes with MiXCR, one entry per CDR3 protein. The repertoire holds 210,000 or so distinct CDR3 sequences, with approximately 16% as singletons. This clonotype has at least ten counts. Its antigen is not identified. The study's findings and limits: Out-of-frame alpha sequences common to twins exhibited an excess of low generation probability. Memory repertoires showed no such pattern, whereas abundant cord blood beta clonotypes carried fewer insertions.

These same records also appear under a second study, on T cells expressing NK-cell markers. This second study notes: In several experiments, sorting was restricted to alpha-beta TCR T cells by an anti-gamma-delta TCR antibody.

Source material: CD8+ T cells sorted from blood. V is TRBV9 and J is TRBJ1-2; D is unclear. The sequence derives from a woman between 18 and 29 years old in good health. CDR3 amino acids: CASSGEGFRYYGYTF. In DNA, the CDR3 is TGTGCCAGCAGCGGTGAGGGTTTTCGTTACTATGGCTACACCTTC. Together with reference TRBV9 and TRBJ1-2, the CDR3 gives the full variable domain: DSGVTQTPKHLITATGQRVTLRCSPRSGDLSVYWYQQSLDQGLQFLIQYYNGEERAKGNILERFSAQQFPDLHSELNLSSLELGDSALYFCASSGEGFRYYGYTFGSGTRLTVV.